The source of this T cell receptor (beta chain) is a study of cytomegalovirus exposure and HLA in healthy donors. About the research overall: Earlier sequencing of about 200 million T cells yielded around 100 million unique TCR beta sequences. The study, taken as a whole, reports: One cluster of highly shared sequence variants probably arose as a sequencing artifact. The classifier was said to identify cytomegalovirus status with high specificity and sensitivity. There were a few CMV-associated chains whose specificity for CMV antigens was confirmed in vitro.

Germline-derived CDR1 and CDR2 are SGHKS and YYEKEE (reference sequence). J was trimmed by 2 bases and V by 2 bases; bases with no gene match: 5. This CDR3 is built from 15 residues. Researchers ran the PCR with 60 Vbeta and 13 Jbeta primers. Clones were sequenced by immunoSEQ multiplex PCR, and TCRdb holds only the in-frame ones, with some missing. The sample comprises some 160,000 clones, about 85% of which are singletons, and 2.5% to 3% rests with the top ten. About this clone: The antigen is not known.

The chain is built from TRBV5-5 and TRBJ1-2, with 8 positions matching TRBD1. The receptor comes from a man aged 25-40 years in good health and CMV-seropositive. Sequenced sample: PBMCs. CDR3 protein: CASSLLNRGNYGYTF. CDR3 DNA: TGTGCCAGCAGCTTACTCAACAGGGGGAACTATGGCTACACCTTC.